These T cell receptor beta chains were read from a single sample in a study of T cells in narcolepsy. TCRdb's copy holds only in-frame clones and misses some; the assay was immunoSEQ multiplex PCR. This sample carries some 30,000 clones, approximately 79% of them seen once, and the ten largest clones take under 5%. The specimen was memory (CD45RA-) CD4+ T cells from blood. Receptors were obtained from a human donor in good health. Both conserved end residues are part of each CDR3. D genes are given only for firm matches. Clone size is not always given. Where it is, it says once, few, many or a class for expanded clones.

J	V	size	D	DNA	CDR3
TRBJ2-1	TRBV6-1	.	.	TGTGCCAGCAGTGAGGGGTTCAGCTCCTACAATGAGCAGTTCTTC	CASSEGFSSYNEQFF
TRBJ2-3	TRBV10-1	.	TRBD2	TGCGCCAGCAGTCGGACTAGCGGGAGCACAGATACGCAGTATTTT	CASSRTSGSTDTQYF
TRBJ2-3	TRBV21-1	.	.	TGTGCCAGCAGCAAAACTCCGGGAGAAGGGAAACGGGATACGCAGTATTTT	CASSKTPGEGKRDTQYF
TRBJ2-1	TRBV5-4	.	TRBD1	TGTGCCAGCAGTTCCGGGACAGGGAACACCCAAAAGTTCTTC	CASSSGTGNTQKFF
TRBJ2-3	TRBV15	.	.	TGTGCCACCAGCAGAGTTAGCGGCACAGATACGCAGTATTTT	CATSRVSGTDTQYF
TRBJ2-2	TRBV11-3	.	.	TGTGCCAGCAGCCCGACGCGGTTGTACACCGGGGAGCTGTTTTTT	CASSPTRLYTGELFF
TRBJ2-1	TRBV5-1	.	.	TGCGCCAGCAGCTTGGGGGCAGGTGAGCAGTTCTTC	CASSLGAGEQFF
TRBJ1-3	TRBV5-6	once	TRBD1	TGTGCCAGCAGCTTGTACAGGGGCGCTGGAAACACCATATATTTT	CASSLYRGAGNTIYF
TRBJ1-5	TRBV4-1	.	.	TGCGCCAGCAGCCAAGGCGGGAATCAGCCCCAGCATTTT	CASSQGGNQPQHF
TRBJ2-3	TRBV6-5	few	.	TGTGCCAGCAGCACAGATTCCACAGATACGCAGTATTTT	CASSTDSTDTQYF
TRBJ1-4	TRBV2	.	.	TGTGCCAGCAGTTGGGCGGGGGCAGAAGGTGAAAAACTGTTTTTT	CASSWAGAEGEKLFF
TRBJ1-1	TRBV6-5	.	.	TGTGCCAGCACAAACGGGGGGGACACTGAAGCTTTCTTT	CASTNGGDTEAFF
TRBJ2-1	TRBV7-8	.	.	TGTGCCAGCAGCGTACTTGCTAACTCCTACAATGAGCAGTTCTTC	CASSVLANSYNEQFF
TRBJ1-1	TRBV30	.	.	TGTGCCTGGAGTGTACGTAGTTCCCAGGCGGGAGCTTTCTTT	CAWSVRSSQAGAFF
TRBJ2-5	TRBV6-5	once	.	TGTGCCAGCAGTGAGGTGGAGACCCAGTACTTC	CASSEVETQYF
TRBJ2-1	TRBV13	.	.	TGTGCCAGCAGCCCCGGGACATACAATGAGCAGTTCTTC	CASSPGTYNEQFF
TRBJ2-2	TRBV27	.	.	TGTGCCACCGGCGGGAACACCGGGGAGCTGTTTTTT	CATGGNTGELFF
TRBJ2-2	TRBV6-1	.	TRBD1	TGTGCCAGCAGTGTAGCCGGGACAGGGGGGTCCGGGGAGCTGTTTTTT	CASSVAGTGGSGELFF
TRBJ1-1	TRBV30	few	TRBD1	TGTGCCTGGAATAAGGACAGGGGCACTGAAGCTTTCTTT	CAWNKDRGTEAFF
TRBJ1-1	TRBV19	.	TRBD1	TGTGCCAGTAGCCCGGACAGGGGGGTCGGAAACACTGAAGCTTTCTTT	CASSPDRGVGNTEAFF
TRBJ2-7	TRBV7-4	.	TRBD1	TGTGCCAGCAGCTTACTGTTAAGACAGGGGGCTTATCCCTACGAGCAGTACTTC	CASSLLLRQGAYPYEQYF
TRBJ1-3	TRBV19	.	.	TGTGCCAGTAGTATAAGGGCGGACACCATATATTTT	CASSIRADTIYF
TRBJ1-3	TRBV11-2	.	.	TGTGCCAGCAGCTTAGATCCTGGAAGGCGGTCTGGAAACACCATATATTTT	CASSLDPGRRSGNTIYF
TRBJ1-1	TRBV19	.	TRBD1	TGTGCCAGTAGTACCTGGGGACAGGGCCGGGGGAGGAACACTGAAGCTTTCTTT	CASSTWGQGRGRNTEAFF
TRBJ1-6	TRBV5-1	.	TRBD1	TGCGCCAGCAGCTGGGGACAGTCGCCTTCACCCCTCCACTTT	CASSWGQSPSPLHF
TRBJ1-2	TRBV6-5	.	.	TGTGCCAGTACACGGGGGAGGGACTATGGCTACACCTTC	CASTRGRDYGYTF
TRBJ2-7	TRBV9	.	TRBD2	TGTGCCAGCAGTCCGGGACTAGCGGGCTCCTACGAGCAGTACTTC	CASSPGLAGSYEQYF
TRBJ1-5	TRBV19	few	TRBD1	TGTGCCAGTAGTAAACAGGGGAATAGCAATCAGCCCCAGCATTTT	CASSKQGNSNQPQHF
TRBJ2-3	TRBV5-4	.	.	TGTGCCAGCAGCTTTTCAGGCGCGGGCACAGATACGCAGTATTTT	CASSFSGAGTDTQYF
TRBJ2-7	TRBV7-2	.	.	TGTGCCAGCAGCTTAGAGTCGGGTTCGCGGGACTTC	CASSLESGSRDF
TRBJ1-5	TRBV6-6	few	.	TGTGCCAGCAGTAAAGTGGGGGATCGGCAGCCCCAGCATTTT	CASSKVGDRQPQHF
TRBJ1-1	TRBV4-2	.	.	TGTGCCAGCAGCCAAGACAGGAACACTGAAGCTTTCTTT	CASSQDRNTEAFF
TRBJ2-3	TRBV2	once	.	TGTGCCAGCACTAATGCCGTCGGTACGCAGTATTTT	CASTNAVGTQYF
TRBJ2-1	TRBV5-1	.	TRBD2	TGCGCCAGCAGCTTGGGGACTAGCTACAATGAGCAGTTCTTC	CASSLGTSYNEQFF
TRBJ1-3	TRBV7-2	few	.	TGTGCCAGCAGCTTGCAGGTCGGCTCTGGAAACACCATATATTTT	CASSLQVGSGNTIYF
TRBJ2-2	TRBV11-3	once	.	TGTGCCAGCAGCTTAGATCTCCAGATTAACACCGGGGAGCTGTTTTTT	CASSLDLQINTGELFF
TRBJ1-2	TRBV18	.	TRBD1	TGTGCCAGCTCACCGTCGTTTACAGGGGGAAAGAACTATGGCTACACCTTC	CASSPSFTGGKNYGYTF
TRBJ2-5	TRBV5-1	.	.	TGCGCCAGCAGCTTGGCTCAAAAGGGGACCCAGTACTTC	CASSLAQKGTQYF
TRBJ1-5	TRBV11-2	.	.	TGTGCCAGCAGCTTAGATTTGGGTTCTCATCAGCCCCAGCATTTT	CASSLDLGSHQPQHF
TRBJ2-7	TRBV5-1	few	TRBD2	TGCGCCAGCAGCCCGTCCGGGGGAGGGGTAAACGAGCAGTACTTC	CASSPSGGGVNEQYF